This TCR beta chain was sequenced for a study of control samples from healthy donors and cancer patients. Per the germline V gene, CDR1 is SGDLS and CDR2 is YYNGEE. The CDR3 has 15 amino acids. V lost 3 bases and J 9 bases, leaving 16 bases between the germline ends. The data were produced by immunoSEQ multiplex PCR, yet TCRdb's version contains in-frame clones alone and is incomplete. Of 90,000 to 150,000 clones listed, approximately 90% are singletons. This TCR was sampled from a man aged 40-50 years in good health. Sequenced input: blood. The chain has TRBV9 and TRBJ1-6, with a weak D call TRBD1 (5 bases). Written as DNA, the CDR3 is TGTGCCAGCAGCGCCCGAGGGGAGAAAGGTTCACCCCTCCACTTT. Its protein is CASSARGEKGSPLHF.